These 7 T cell receptor beta chains originate from one sample sequenced in a study of spatial heterogeneity in lung cancer. The time point was: sample taken at primary tumor resection. Tumor, nontumor lung or frozen PBMC supplied whole RNA that was sequenced unsorted. Via MiXCR, TCRdb re-called the 5' RACE reads, giving one row per CDR3 protein. The profile shows about 85,000 distinct CDR3 sequences, 15% to 20% of them singletons. This specimen was PBMCs, taken at surgery. The origin of the receptors is a male donor with early-stage non-small cell lung cancer.

The J gene is TRBJ2-1, the V gene TRBV2; D perhaps matches TRBD2 (6 bases). This CDR3 spans 16 amino acids. Germline assignment: CDR1 SNHLY and CDR2 FYNNEI. The V end was cut by 1 base, the J end by 2 bases, with 12 bases between. CDR3 in DNA: TGTGCCAGCAGTGAAGTAGGGCGGGGACCCTACAATGAGCAGTTCTTC. Translating gives CASSEVGRGPYNEQFF.

The sample holds many counts of this clonotype. The gene calls are TRBV28 and TRBJ1-4; D ambiguous. The V and J ends lost 3 bases and 6 bases respectively, with 11 bases between them. The germline V gene encodes CDR1 MDHEN and CDR2 SYDVKM. This CDR3 has 14 amino acids. CDR3: CASSFQSGYEKLFF. The CDR3 DNA reads TGTGCCAGCAGTTTTCAATCGGGCTATGAAAAACTGTTTTTT.

The chain recombines TRBV2 with TRBJ2-1; D call uncertain. The CDR3 totals 12 residues. CDR1 is SNHLY and CDR2 is FYNNEI in the germline V gene. Trimming left V 11 bases short and J 5 bases short, with 13 bases between. The CDR3 sequence is CAPTLLDNEQFF. The CDR3 DNA is TGTGCCCCGACCTTACTTGACAATGAGCAGTTCTTC.

This clonotype was seen repeatedly, ten times or more. V usage is TRBV5-1 and J usage is TRBJ2-5, with 9 positions matching TRBD2. The J segment lost 5 bases and the V segment lost 4 bases, leaving 3 bases of the junction unmatched. The germline V gene has CDR1 SGHRS and CDR2 YFSETQ. The CDR3 spans 13 residues. The CDR3 nucleotides read TGCGCCAGCAGCATGACTAGCGGCGAGACCCAGTACTTC. This gives the protein CASSMTSGETQYF.

A few counts support this clonotype. The chain recombines TRBV2 with TRBJ1-6; 9 bases agree with TRBD1. V was clipped by 11 bases and J by 4 bases; unmatched bases: 3. Germline V gene lookup returns CDR1 SNHLY and CDR2 FYNNEI. There are 13 residues in the CDR3. The chain's CDR3 is CAGQGRYNSPLHF. The CDR3 nucleotides are TGTGCCGGACAGGGGCGTTATAATTCACCCCTCCACTTT. The variable domain in full, with the rest retrieved from reference TRBV2 and TRBJ1-6, is EPEVTQTPSHQVTQMGQEVILRCVPISNHLYFYWYRQILGQKVEFLVSFYNNEISEKSEIFDDQFSVERPDGSNFTLKIRSTKLEDSAMYFCAGQGRYNSPLHFGNGTRLTVT.

V and J are TRBV4-3 and TRBJ1-4; 8 nucleotides match TRBD1. The CDR3 extends over 16 amino acids. CDR1 is LGHNA, CDR2 YSLEER, per germline. The V and J ends lost 0 bases and 6 bases, in that order; junction bases with no gene match: 6. CDR3 DNA: TGCGCCAGCAGCCAAGATGCGAGACAGGGGTATGAAAAACTGTTTTTT. As protein: CASSQDARQGYEKLFF.

The J gene is TRBJ2-2, the V gene TRBV7-9; D gene ambiguous. Germline V gives CDR1 SEHNR, CDR2 FQNEAQ (reference sequence). CDR3 size: 13 residues. V was shortened by 5 bases and J by 6 bases, with 10 bases between the two germline ends. The DNA of the CDR3 is TGTGCCAGCAGCCCCCAAACGTCCGGGGAGCTGTTTTTT. It specifies CASSPQTSGELFF. Together with reference TRBV7-9 and TRBJ2-2, the CDR3 gives the full variable domain: DTGVSQNPRHKITKRGQNVTFRCDPISEHNRLYWYRQTLGQGPEFLTYFQNEAQLEKSRLLSDRFSAERPKGSFSTLEIQRTEQGDSAMYLCASSPQTSGELFFGEGSRLTVL.